This entry features one TCR beta chain sequence. The clone's antigen remains unknown. No base qualities exist here, and no much larger clone lies one base off it. The data were obtained in a study of blood T cell repertoires in COVID-19 (dated by TCRdb to 2020 to 2021). Notes on the research overall: Samples covering the acute and convalescent phases of COVID-19 were provided by collaborators in the United States, Italy and Spain. Samples came from the ongoing ImmuneRACE study (first 160 participants) plus 1,254 subjects from 6 global collaborators. Where available, HLA class I and class II types were obtained from metadata supplied by the sample provider rather than from assay-based typing. Sample metadata almost always included a de-identified subject ID, COVID-19 status, age in years and sex. A freely available public database, intended as a resource for researchers studying the immune response to SARS-CoV-2, is where the repertoires were released. The material from the prospective study consisted of cDNA or gDNA derived from T cells, B-cell-depleted T cells, or PBMCs. Subjects who had been exposed to COVID-19, were actively infected with it, or had recovered from it provided the deeply sampled blood TCRbeta repertoires that made up the dataset. Overall results and qualifications from the work: The quantity of clinical and demographic metadata differed by source and by participant and was supplied without curation.

A second Seattle source provided samples from volunteer blood donors who had recovered from COVID-19. Each collaborating institution followed its own protocols to collect whole blood in K2EDTA tubes. Collaborator samples were shipped for TCRbeta analysis as frozen whole blood, isolated PBMCs, or DNA extracted from either sample type. Including the terminal cysteine and phenylalanine, the CDR3 comprises 17 residues. The sequence is cut down to CDR3 DNA, 51 bases in frame from base 1. Trimmed from V: 5 bases; trimmed from J: 5 bases; junction bases lacking a gene match: 12. From the germline V gene (reference sequence), CDR1 is LNHDA and CDR2 is SQIVND. TCRbeta CDR3 regions were amplified from genomic DNA using the immunoSEQ Assay, a bias-controlled multiplex PCR. The study's processing was this. Nucleated cell counts per sample were estimated from amplification of reference gene primers within the assay. Sequence reads were collapsed and filtered to measure the absolute abundance of every unique TCRbeta CDR3 rearrangement. For each sample, productive Simpson clonality was calculated as the square root of Simpson's diversity index across productive rearrangements. TCRdb stores this immuneACCESS table with in-frame sequences only. Part of the clones is absent; in the studies checked, under half of the shortfall reflects unresolved V genes, and no reason is known for the rest. V and J calls and clone size follow that table, whereas D and trimming were derived from the DNA. The sample table contains some 210,000 clones; only one count was recorded for roughly 89% of them. The ten biggest clones cover more than 5.5% of the sample.

The sequenced sample consisted of peripheral blood. The receptor was isolated from a man in his 60s who had recovered from COVID-19. Recombination joined TRBV19 with TRBJ1-4; 9 bases in between match TRBD1. The DNA is as follows: TGTGCCAGTAGTCTTAGTGGACCGGGACAGGGAAATGAAAAACTGTTTTTT. It specifies CASSLSGPGQGNEKLFF.